What follows describes a single TCR beta chain. CDR1 is MGHRA, CDR2 YSYEKL, per germline. V shed 7 bases and J 6 bases; nucleotides not matched to a gene: 3. The CDR3 spans 13 residues. This sample is drawn from a study of control samples from healthy donors and cancer patients. This table comes from immunoSEQ multiplex PCR, and its TCRdb copy is limited to in-frame clones, with some not included. The sample lists some 100,000 clones, approximately 95% occurring once. Sequenced sample: blood. The origin of this receptor is a man younger than 35 in good health. The chain has TRBV4-1 and TRBJ2-3, with 11 nucleotides matching TRBD1. The CDR3 is CASTGTGGDTQYF. In DNA, the CDR3 is TGCGCCAGCACCGGGACAGGGGGTGATACGCAGTATTTT.